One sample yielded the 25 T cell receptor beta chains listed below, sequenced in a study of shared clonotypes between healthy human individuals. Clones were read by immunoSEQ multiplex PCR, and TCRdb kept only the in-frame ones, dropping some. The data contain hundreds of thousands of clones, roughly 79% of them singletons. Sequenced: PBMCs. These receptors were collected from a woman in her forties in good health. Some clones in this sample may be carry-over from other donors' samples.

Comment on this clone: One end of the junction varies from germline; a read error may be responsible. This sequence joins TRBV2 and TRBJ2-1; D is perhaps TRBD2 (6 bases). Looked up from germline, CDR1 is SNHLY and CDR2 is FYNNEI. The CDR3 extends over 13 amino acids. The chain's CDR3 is CASSAPGWEEPFF. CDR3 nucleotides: TGTGCCAGCAGTGCCCCTGGTTGGGAGGAGCCGTTCTTC. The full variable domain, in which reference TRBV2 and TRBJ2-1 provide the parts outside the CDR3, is EPEVTQTPSHQVTQMGQEVILRCVPISNHLYFYWYRQILGQKVEFLVSFYNNEISEKSEIFDDQFSVERPDGSNFTLKIRSTKLEDSAMYFCASSAPGWEEPFFGPGTRLTVL.

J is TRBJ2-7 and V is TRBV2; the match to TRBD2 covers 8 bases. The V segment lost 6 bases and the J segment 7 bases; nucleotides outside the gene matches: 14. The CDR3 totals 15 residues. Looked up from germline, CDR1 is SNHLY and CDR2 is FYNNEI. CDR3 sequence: CASRGPGLETEEQYF. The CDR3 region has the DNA TGTGCCAGCAGGGGACCGGGACTAGAGACTGAAGAGCAGTACTTC.

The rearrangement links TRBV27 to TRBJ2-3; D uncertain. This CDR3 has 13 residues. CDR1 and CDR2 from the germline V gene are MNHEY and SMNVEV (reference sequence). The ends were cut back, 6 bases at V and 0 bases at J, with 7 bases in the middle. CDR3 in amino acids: CASRPHSTDTQYF. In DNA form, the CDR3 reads TGTGCCAGCAGGCCTCATAGCACAGATACGCAGTATTTT.

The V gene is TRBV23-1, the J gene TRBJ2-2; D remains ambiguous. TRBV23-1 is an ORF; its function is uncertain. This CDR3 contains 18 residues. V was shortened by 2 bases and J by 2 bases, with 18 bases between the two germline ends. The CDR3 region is CASSQGPLRAANTGELFF. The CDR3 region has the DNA TGCGCCAGCAGTCAAGGCCCCCTACGAGCAGCTAACACCGGGGAGCTGTTTTTT.

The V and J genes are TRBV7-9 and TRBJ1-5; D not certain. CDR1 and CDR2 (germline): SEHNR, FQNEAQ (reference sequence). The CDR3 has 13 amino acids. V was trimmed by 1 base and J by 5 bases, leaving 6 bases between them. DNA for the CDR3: TGTGCCAGCAGCTTAGACTTGGATCAGCCCCAGCATTTT. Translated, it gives CASSLDLDQPQHF.

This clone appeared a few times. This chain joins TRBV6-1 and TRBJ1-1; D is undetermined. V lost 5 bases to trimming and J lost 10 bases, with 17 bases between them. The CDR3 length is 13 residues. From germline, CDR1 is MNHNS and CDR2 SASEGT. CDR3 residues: CASSYYVSHGAFF. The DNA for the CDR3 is TGTGCCAGCAGTTATTACGTTTCCCATGGAGCTTTCTTT.

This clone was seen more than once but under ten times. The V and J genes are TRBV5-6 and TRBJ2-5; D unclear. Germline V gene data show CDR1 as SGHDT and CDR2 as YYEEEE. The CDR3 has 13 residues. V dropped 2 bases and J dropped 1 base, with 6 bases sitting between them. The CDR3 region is CASSFVSQETQYF. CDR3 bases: TGTGCCAGCAGCTTCGTTTCCCAAGAGACCCAGTACTTC.

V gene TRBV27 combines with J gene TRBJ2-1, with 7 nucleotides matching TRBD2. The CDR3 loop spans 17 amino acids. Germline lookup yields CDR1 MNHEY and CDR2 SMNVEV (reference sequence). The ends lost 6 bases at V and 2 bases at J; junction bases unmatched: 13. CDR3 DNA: TGTGCCAGCAGACGAACCCGCGGGAGTTTCCCCTACAATGAGCAGTTCTTC. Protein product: CASRRTRGSFPYNEQFF.

DNA of the CDR3: TGTGCCTGGAGGGCCAGGGAGCGAACGACCTACGAGCAGTACTTC. Translating gives CAWRARERTTYEQYF. This chain links TRBV30 with TRBJ2-7; D tentatively reads TRBD1 or TRBD2 (5 bases each). The CDR3 totals 15 residues. Trimming pared 3 bases from V and 2 bases from J, leaving 17 bases between. CDR1 GTSNPN and CDR2 SVGIG come from the germline V gene (reference sequence).

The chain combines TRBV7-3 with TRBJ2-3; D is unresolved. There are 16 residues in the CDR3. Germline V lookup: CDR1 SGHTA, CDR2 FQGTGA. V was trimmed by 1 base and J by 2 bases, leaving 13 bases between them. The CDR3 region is CASSLNSAGSTDTQYF. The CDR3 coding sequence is TGTGCCAGCAGCTTAAATTCGGCAGGATCCACAGATACGCAGTATTTT.

As DNA, the CDR3 is TGTGCCAGCAGTGAGGAAGGACCCCTCCACTTT. Translation: CASSEEGPLHF. This chain links TRBV6-5 with TRBJ1-6, with D uncertain. The germline CDR1 and CDR2 sequences are MNHEY and SVGAGI. Trimming pared 5 bases from V and 12 bases from J, leaving 8 bases between. The CDR3 is 11 amino acids.

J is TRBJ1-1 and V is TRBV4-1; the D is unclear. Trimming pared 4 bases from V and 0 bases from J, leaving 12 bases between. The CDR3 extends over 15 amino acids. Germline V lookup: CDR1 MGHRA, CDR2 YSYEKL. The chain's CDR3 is CASSPPTRLNTEAFF. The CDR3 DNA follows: TGCGCCAGCAGCCCGCCGACGAGACTGAACACTGAAGCTTTCTTT.

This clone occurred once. The CDR3 loop reads CASTPGFRGTEAFF. The CDR3 DNA reads TGTGCCAGCACTCCGGGGTTCAGGGGGACTGAAGCTTTCTTT. This chain links TRBV6-1 with TRBJ1-1; the match to TRBD1 covers 7 bases. V gave up 7 bases and J gave up 5 bases; unmatched junction bases: 10. The CDR3 runs to 14 residues. Germline V CDR1 and CDR2: MNHNS, SASEGT.

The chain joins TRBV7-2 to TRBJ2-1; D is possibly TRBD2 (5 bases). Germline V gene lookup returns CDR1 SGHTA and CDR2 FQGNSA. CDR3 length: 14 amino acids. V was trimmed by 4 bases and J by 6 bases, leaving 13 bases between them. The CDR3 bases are TGTGCCAGCAGCTCCCGGACTCGCGTCAATGAGCAGTTCTTC. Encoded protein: CASSSRTRVNEQFF.

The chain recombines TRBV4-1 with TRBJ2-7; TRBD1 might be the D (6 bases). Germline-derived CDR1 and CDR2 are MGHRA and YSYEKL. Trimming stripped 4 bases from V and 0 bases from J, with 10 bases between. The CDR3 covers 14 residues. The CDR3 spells CASSPQGSSYEQYF. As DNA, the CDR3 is TGCGCCAGCAGCCCCCAGGGGAGCTCCTACGAGCAGTACTTC.

The CDR3: CASRRFYEQYF. CDR3 in DNA: TGTGCCAGCAGGCGATTCTACGAGCAGTACTTC. The chain is built from TRBV28 and TRBJ2-7, with D unresolved. Germline V gene data show CDR1 as MDHEN and CDR2 as SYDVKM. The CDR3 consists of 11 residues. V lost 6 bases, J lost 3 bases, and 6 bases lay in between.

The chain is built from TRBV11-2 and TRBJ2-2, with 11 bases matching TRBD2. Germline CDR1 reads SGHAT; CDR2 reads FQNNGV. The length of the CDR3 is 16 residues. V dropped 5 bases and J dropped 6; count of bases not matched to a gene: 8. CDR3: CASSINSGRAAGELFF. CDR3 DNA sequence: TGTGCCAGCAGCATAAATAGCGGGAGGGCAGCCGGGGAGCTGTTTTTT.

The chain's CDR3 is CASRLTGNTGELFF. CDR3 coding DNA: TGTGCCAGCAGACTGACAGGGAACACCGGGGAGCTGTTTTTT. The chain has TRBV28 and TRBJ2-2, with D perhaps TRBD1 (6 bases). CDR1 is MDHEN, CDR2 SYDVKM, per germline. The CDR3 is 14 residues long. The germline V and J ends were trimmed by 6 bases and 1 base, with 9 bases remaining between them.

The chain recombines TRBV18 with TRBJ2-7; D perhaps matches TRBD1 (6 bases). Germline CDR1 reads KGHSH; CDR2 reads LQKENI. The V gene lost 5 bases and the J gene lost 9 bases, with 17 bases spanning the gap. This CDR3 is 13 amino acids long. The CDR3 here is CASSTGQSYRQYF. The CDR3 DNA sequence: TGTGCCAGCTCAACAGGGCAGTCTTATCGGCAGTACTTC.

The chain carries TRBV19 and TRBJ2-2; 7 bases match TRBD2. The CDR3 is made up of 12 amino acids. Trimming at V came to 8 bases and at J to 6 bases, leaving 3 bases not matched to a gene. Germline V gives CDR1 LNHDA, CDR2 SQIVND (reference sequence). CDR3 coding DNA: TGTGCCAGTCGGGGGGTGGCCGGGGAGCTGTTTTTT. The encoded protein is CASRGVAGELFF.

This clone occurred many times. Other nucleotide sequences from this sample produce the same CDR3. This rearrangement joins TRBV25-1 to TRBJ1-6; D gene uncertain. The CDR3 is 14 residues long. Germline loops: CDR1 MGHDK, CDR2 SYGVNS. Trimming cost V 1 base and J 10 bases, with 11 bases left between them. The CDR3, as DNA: TGTGCCAGCAGTGAATCCCAGGCTCGGTCACCCCTCCACTTT. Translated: CASSESQARSPLHF.

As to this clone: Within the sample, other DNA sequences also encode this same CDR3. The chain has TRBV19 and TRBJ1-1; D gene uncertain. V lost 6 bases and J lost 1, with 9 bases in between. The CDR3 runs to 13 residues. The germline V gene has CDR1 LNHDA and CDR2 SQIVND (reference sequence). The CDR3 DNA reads TGTGCCAGTAGCCTCCGGGGGAACACTGAAGCTTTCTTT. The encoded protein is CASSLRGNTEAFF.

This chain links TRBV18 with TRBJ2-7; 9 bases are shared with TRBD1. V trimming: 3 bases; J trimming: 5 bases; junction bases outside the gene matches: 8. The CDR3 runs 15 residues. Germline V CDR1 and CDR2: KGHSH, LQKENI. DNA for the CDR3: TGTGCCAGCTCACCGAGAGGGGACAGGGATCACGAGCAGTACTTC. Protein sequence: CASSPRGDRDHEQYF. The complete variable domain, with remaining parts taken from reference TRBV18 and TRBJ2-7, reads NAGVMQNPRHLVRRRGQEARLRCSPMKGHSHVYWYRQLPEEGLKFMVYLQKENIIDESGMPKERFSAEFPKEGPSILRIQQVVRGDSAAYFCASSPRGDRDHEQYFGPGTRLTVT.

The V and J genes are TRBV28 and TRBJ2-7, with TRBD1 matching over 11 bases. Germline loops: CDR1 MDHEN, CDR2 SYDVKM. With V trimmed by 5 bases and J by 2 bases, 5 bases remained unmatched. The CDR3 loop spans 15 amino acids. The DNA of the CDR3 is TGTGCCAGCAGTCCCCCGGGACAGGGGGCCTACGAGCAGTACTTC. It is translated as CASSPPGQGAYEQYF. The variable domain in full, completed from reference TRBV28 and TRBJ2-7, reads DVKVTQSSRYLVKRTGEKVFLECVQDMDHENMFWYRQDPGLGLRLIYFSYDVKMKEKGDIPEGYSVSREKKERFSLILESASTNQTSMYLCASSPPGQGAYEQYFGPGTRLTVT.

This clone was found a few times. The CDR3 DNA is TGTGCCAGCAGTGGACTTACTAGAACCGGGGAGCTGTTTTTT. Its translation: CASSGLTRTGELFF. The rearrangement joins TRBV2 to TRBJ2-2; D might be TRBD2 (5 bases). The CDR3 spans 14 residues. The germline V gene encodes CDR1 SNHLY and CDR2 FYNNEI. V shed 4 bases and J shed 5 bases, with 11 bases lying between them.